The 15 T cell receptor beta chains given below trace back to one sample, sequenced in a study of CD8 T cells in Susac syndrome. Random hexamers served to reverse transcribe about 0.5 to 1 ug RNA. MiXCR, run by TCRdb on the immunoSEQ multiplex PCR reads, gives a single entry per CDR3 protein. The table has about 160,000 distinct CDR3 sequences, approximately 95% seen once. Material: CD4+ T cells from PBMCs. Every receptor here comes from a human donor with Susac syndrome.

The chain couples TRBV20-1 to TRBJ1-5; 9 bases are a match to TRBD1. Germline V CDR1 and CDR2: DFQATT, SNEGSKA (reference sequence). Trimming removed 5 bases from V and 2 bases from J; junction bases left unmatched: 4. This CDR3 is 14 amino acids long. This CDR3 reads CSAWDRVGNQPQHF. The DNA of the CDR3 is TGCAGTGCTTGGGACAGGGTCGGCAATCAGCCCCAGCATTTT.

The chain joins TRBV7-6 to TRBJ2-5, with 8 bases matching TRBD1. The germline V gene has CDR1 SGHVS and CDR2 FNYEAQ. V dropped 4 bases and J dropped 5; count of bases not matched to a gene: 12. The CDR3 is 16 amino acids. CDR3 nucleotide sequence: TGTGCCAGCAGCTCCACCCCAACAGGGGGGAGGGAGACCCAGTACTTC. Protein: CASSSTPTGGRETQYF.

The V gene is TRBV25-1, the J gene TRBJ2-5; TRBD2 matches 9 bases. The CDR3 has 16 residues. With 6 bases clipped from V and 5 bases from J, the junction kept 13 bases outside the gene matches. Germline V lookup: CDR1 MGHDK, CDR2 SYGVNS. CDR3 sequence (DNA): TGTGCCAGCAGCCCCGCTAGCGGGGAGGCTGCGGAGACCCAGTACTTC. Protein product: CASSPASGEAAETQYF.

The V gene is TRBV27, the J gene TRBJ1-5, with D tentatively TRBD1 (5 bases). The length of the CDR3 is 15 residues. CDR1 is MNHEY, CDR2 SMNVEV, per germline (reference sequence). V lost 0 bases and J 5 bases, leaving 11 bases between the germline ends. The CDR3 is CASSLSPQGHQPQHF. CDR3 DNA sequence: TGTGCCAGCAGTTTATCGCCTCAGGGTCATCAGCCCCAGCATTTT.

The V and J genes are TRBV18 and TRBJ2-5; no reliable D call. V lost 3 bases and J lost 2, with 7 bases in between. The CDR3 has 13 amino acids. Germline CDR1 is KGHSH and CDR2 is LQKENI. CDR3 region: CASSPQDQETQYF. In DNA, the CDR3 is TGTGCCAGCTCACCTCAAGATCAAGAGACCCAGTACTTC.

The chain recombines TRBV6-1 with TRBJ2-7, with 8 bases aligning to TRBD1. The CDR3 spans 17 residues. V lost 5 bases and J lost 2; bases outside the gene matches: 14. Germline V gene data show CDR1 as MNHNS and CDR2 as SASEGT. CDR3 protein: CASSPPDDRGRAYEQYV. The CDR3 coding sequence is TGTGCCAGCAGTCCTCCCGACGACAGGGGTCGAGCCTACGAGCAGTACGTC.

The gene calls are TRBV11-2 and TRBJ2-3; D remains unclear. The V end was cut by 0 bases, the J end by 4 bases, with 5 bases between. Per the germline V gene, CDR1 is SGHAT and CDR2 is FQNNGV. The CDR3 contains 13 residues. CDR3 protein: CASSLDPADTQYF. CDR3 nucleotides: TGTGCCAGCAGCTTAGATCCTGCAGATACGCAGTATTTT.

The CDR3, as DNA: TGTGCCAGCAGTCCCAAGGATGAGCAGTTCTTC. Encoded protein: CASSPKDEQFF. This chain joins TRBV12-3 or TRBV12-4 and TRBJ2-1; D gene unclear. Trimming removed 5 bases at V and 8 bases at J, with 7 bases between. The CDR3 consists of 11 residues.

V usage is TRBV6-2 or TRBV6-3 and J usage is TRBJ2-7; D is ambiguous. This CDR3 is 14 amino acids long. Trimming left V 2 bases short and J 2 bases short, with 10 bases between. CDR1 MNHEY and CDR2 SVGEGT come from the germline V gene. In nucleotides, the CDR3 is TGTGCCAGCAGTTACCGGGTCTCTACCTACGAGCAGTACTTC. The encoded protein is CASSYRVSTYEQYF.

This clonotype was counted a single time. The gene calls are TRBV3-1 and TRBJ2-7; 8 nucleotides agree with TRBD1. The CDR3 spans 15 residues. Germline loops: CDR1 LGHDT, CDR2 YNNKEL (reference sequence). The ends lost 1 base at V and 4 bases at J; junction bases unmatched: 6. Written as DNA, the CDR3 is TGTGCCAGCAGCCAAGTACCAGGGGGCCCTTACGAGCAGTACTTC. It yields the protein CASSQVPGGPYEQYF.

The chain recombines TRBV29-1 with TRBJ2-3; tentatively, D is TRBD2 (7 bases). In germline, CDR1 is SQVTM, CDR2 ANQGSEA. V lost 3 bases and J 10 bases, leaving 17 bases between the germline ends. CDR3 size: 13 residues. This CDR3 is CSVDGGPVFSQYF. The CDR3 DNA reads as TGCAGCGTTGACGGGGGGCCAGTGTTCTCGCAGTATTTT.

The rearrangement joins TRBV20-1 to TRBJ2-7; a possible D gene is TRBD1 (7 bases). Germline V lookup: CDR1 DFQATT, CDR2 SNEGSKA (reference sequence). V lost 6 bases and J 6 bases, leaving 21 bases between the germline ends. CDR3 length: 14 residues. DNA of the CDR3: TGCAGTGCATCAGCAGGGGGGCCAAACCCCGAGCAGTACGTC. Translating it yields CSASAGGPNPEQYV.

The genes are TRBV3-1 and TRBJ2-4; TRBD1 agrees at 9 bases. J was trimmed by 8 bases and V by 3 bases; bases with no gene match: 8. CDR1 and CDR2 (germline): LGHDT, YNNKEL (reference sequence). The CDR3 has 15 amino acids. The CDR3 spells CASSHFDRGGYIQYF. DNA of the CDR3: TGTGCCAGCAGCCACTTCGACAGGGGGGGATACATTCAGTACTTC.

Written as DNA, the CDR3 is TGTGCCAGCAGTGACCAGGGGTACCGAGATACGCAGTATTTT. This gives the protein CASSDQGYRDTQYF. V and J are TRBV25-1 and TRBJ2-3, with D perhaps TRBD1 (6 bases). The germline V gene encodes CDR1 MGHDK and CDR2 SYGVNS. Trimming shortened V by 3 bases and J by 5 bases, and 12 bases separated the two germline ends. This CDR3 spans 14 amino acids.

The rearrangement uses TRBV3-1 and TRBJ2-1, with D possibly being TRBD1 or TRBD2 (7 bases each). Germline V gene lookup returns CDR1 LGHDT and CDR2 YNNKEL (reference sequence). This CDR3 is built from 13 residues. Trimming took off 11 bases at V and 6 bases at J, with 17 bases between the two ends. DNA for the CDR3: TGTGCCTCCCGACAGGGAGGGGGCAATGAGCAGTTCTTC. It specifies CASRQGGGNEQFF.